The T cell receptor beta chain under discussion was sequenced for a study of CD8 T cells in ankylosing spondylitis. Study outcomes and limitations: In ankylosing spondylitis blood, a motif of roughly 8 highly homologous TCR beta variants appeared characteristic. Peripheral blood held disease-linked clones only at relatively low frequency, and these were CD8+. Clones tied to disease were said to be significantly enriched in matched ankylosing spondylitis synovial fluid.

Libraries for TCR beta were made by quantitative 5'-RACE with molecular barcodes. TCRdb reprocessed the 5' RACE reads via MiXCR and lists one record per CDR3 protein. The table has about 220,000 distinct CDR3 sequences, 7% to 8% seen once. Points on this clonotype: The antigen remains undetermined.

Between the trimmed V and J ends, which lost 5 bases and 2 bases, there was a span of 13 bases. CDR1 is MNHNS, CDR2 SASEGT, per germline. The CDR3 loop spans 14 amino acids. The sample comprised blood, either unsorted or a sorted T cell fraction (not recorded which). The chain combines TRBV6-1 with TRBJ2-7; D ambiguous. The sequence was obtained from a male donor with ankylosing spondylitis. The CDR3 protein is CASSPDSFPYEQYF. The CDR3 DNA sequence: TGTGCCAGCAGTCCCGACTCCTTCCCCTACGAGCAGTACTTC.